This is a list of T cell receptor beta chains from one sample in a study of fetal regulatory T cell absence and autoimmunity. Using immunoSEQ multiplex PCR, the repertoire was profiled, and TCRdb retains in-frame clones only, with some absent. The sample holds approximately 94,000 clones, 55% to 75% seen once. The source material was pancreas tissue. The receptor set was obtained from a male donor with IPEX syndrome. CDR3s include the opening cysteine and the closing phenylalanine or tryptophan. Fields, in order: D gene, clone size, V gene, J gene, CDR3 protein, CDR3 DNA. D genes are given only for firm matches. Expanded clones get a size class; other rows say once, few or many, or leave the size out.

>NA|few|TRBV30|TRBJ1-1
CAWSIGGTEAFF
TGTGCCTGGAGTATCGGGGGGACTGAAGCTTTCTTT
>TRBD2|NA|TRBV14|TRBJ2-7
CASSHPGGYEQYF
TGTGCCAGCAGCCACCCGGGGGGCTACGAGCAGTACTTC
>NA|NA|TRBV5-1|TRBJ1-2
CASSPTLWNRASLYGYTF
TGCGCCAGCAGCCCAACCCTGTGGAACAGGGCGTCCCTCTATGGCTACACCTTC
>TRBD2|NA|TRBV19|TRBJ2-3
CASSLAGVSDTQYF
TGTGCCAGTAGTCTAGCGGGAGTCTCAGATACGCAGTATTTT
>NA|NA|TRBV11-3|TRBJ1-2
CASSLGRTNYGYTF
TGTGCCAGCAGCCTGGGTCGCACTAACTATGGCTACACCTTC
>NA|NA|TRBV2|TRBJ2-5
CASSEAPGKETQYF
TGTGCCAGCAGTGAAGCCCCAGGGAAAGAGACCCAGTACTTC
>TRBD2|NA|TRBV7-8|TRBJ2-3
CASSLLWVLAGGPVGTDTQYF
TGTGCCAGCAGCTTATTGTGGGTCCTAGCGGGGGGGCCGGTGGGGACAGATACGCAGTATTTT
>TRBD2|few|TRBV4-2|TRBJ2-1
CASSQDAGTRGNEQFF
TGTGCCAGCAGCCAGGATGCCGGGACTAGAGGCAATGAGCAGTTCTTC
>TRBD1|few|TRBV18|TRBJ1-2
CASSPGTGGNYGYTF
TGTGCCAGCTCACCCGGGACAGGGGGCAACTATGGCTACACCTTC
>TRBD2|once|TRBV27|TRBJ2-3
CASSFGLAGVPDTQYF
TGTGCCAGCAGTTTTGGACTAGCGGGCGTCCCAGATACGCAGTATTTT
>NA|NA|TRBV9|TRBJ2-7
CASSVGRATYEQYF
TGTGCCAGCAGCGTAGGAAGAGCCACCTACGAGCAGTACTTC
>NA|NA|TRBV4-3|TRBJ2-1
CASSQDRWGPYNEQFF
TGCGCCAGCAGCCAAGATAGGTGGGGCCCCTACAATGAGCAGTTCTTC
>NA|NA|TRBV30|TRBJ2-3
CAWGFTDTQYF
TGTGCCTGGGGATTCACAGATACGCAGTATTTT
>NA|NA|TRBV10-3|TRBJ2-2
CAISVTGTNTGELFF
TGTGCCATCAGTGTTACCGGGACAAACACCGGGGAGCTGTTTTTT
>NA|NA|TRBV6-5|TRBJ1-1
CASSYRADTEAFF
TGTGCCAGCAGTTACAGGGCCGACACTGAAGCTTTCTTT
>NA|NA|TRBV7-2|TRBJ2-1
CASSTARGYNEQFF
TGTGCCAGCAGCACGGCGAGGGGGTACAATGAGCAGTTCTTC
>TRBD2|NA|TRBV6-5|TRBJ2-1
CASSYSPTSGLGEQFF
TGTGCCAGCAGTTACTCACCGACTAGCGGGTTAGGTGAGCAGTTCTTC
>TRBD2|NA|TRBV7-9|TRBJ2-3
CASSLALAGPTDTQYF
TGTGCCAGCAGCTTAGCACTAGCGGGACCCACAGATACGCAGTATTTT
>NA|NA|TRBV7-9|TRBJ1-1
CASSLARVGTEAFF
TGTGCCAGCAGCTTAGCCAGGGTGGGCACTGAAGCTTTCTTT
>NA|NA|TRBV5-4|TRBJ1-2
CASSLANNYGYTF
TGTGCCAGCAGCTTGGCCAATAACTATGGCTACACCTTC
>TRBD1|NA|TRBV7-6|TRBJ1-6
CASSLAGQGNSPLHF
TGTGCCAGCAGCTTAGCGGGACAGGGTAATTCACCCCTCCACTTT
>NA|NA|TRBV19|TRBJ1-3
CASSIFRFSGNTIYF
TGTGCCAGTAGTATTTTCAGGTTCTCTGGAAACACCATATATTTT
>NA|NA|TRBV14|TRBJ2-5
CASSRGLAETQYF
TGTGCCAGCAGCCGAGGACTCGCAGAGACCCAGTACTTC
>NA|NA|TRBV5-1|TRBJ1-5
CASSFLSRSTEDVSNQPQHF
TGCGCCAGCAGTTTCCTTTCCCGCTCGACGGAGGATGTAAGCAATCAGCCCCAGCATTTT
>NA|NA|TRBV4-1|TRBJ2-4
CASSQRTAILAKNIQYF
TGCGCCAGCAGCCAGAGGACAGCCATTCTAGCCAAAAACATTCAGTACTTC
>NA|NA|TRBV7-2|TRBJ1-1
CASSPTPRGKGPEAFF
TGTGCCAGCAGCCCCACCCCCAGGGGAAAGGGACCTGAAGCTTTCTTT
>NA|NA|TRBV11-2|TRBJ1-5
CASSLTGYSNQPQHF
TGTGCCAGCAGCTTAACAGGGTATAGCAATCAGCCCCAGCATTTT
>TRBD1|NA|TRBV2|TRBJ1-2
CATETGNYGYTF
TGTGCCACCGAGACAGGGAACTATGGCTACACCTTC